These 30 T cell receptor beta chains share one sample of origin, sequenced in a study of cytomegalovirus exposure and HLA in healthy donors. Amplification used 60 Vbeta primers and 13 Jbeta primers. TCRdb keeps only in-frame clones here, not all; method: immunoSEQ multiplex PCR. The repertoire holds 120,000 or so clones, over 70% seen once, with 11% in the top ten. Sequenced input: PBMCs. The origin of the receptors is a woman in her forties or fifties in good health and CMV-seropositive.

This clone was seen a few times. V usage is TRBV4-2 and J usage is TRBJ2-6; D call uncertain. The CDR3 sequence is 15 residues long. Germline assignment: CDR1 LGHNA and CDR2 YNFKEQ. The V gene lost 0 bases and the J gene lost 2 bases, with 5 bases spanning the gap. The CDR3 spells CASSQESAGANVLTF. DNA for the CDR3: TGTGCCAGCAGCCAAGAATCCGCTGGGGCCAACGTCCTGACTTTC.

The rearrangement joins TRBV5-1 to TRBJ2-7; 11 bases are a match to TRBD1. The CDR3 runs to 15 residues. The V and J ends lost 5 bases and 2 bases, in that order; junction bases with no gene match: 6. The germline CDR1 and CDR2 sequences are SGHRS and YFSETQ. The CDR3 coding sequence is TGCGCCAGCAGTTCCCGGGACAGGGGGGCCTACGAGCAGTACTTC. Amino acid sequence: CASSSRDRGAYEQYF.

V and J are TRBV6-1 and TRBJ1-2, with 9 bases matching TRBD1. This CDR3 region has 15 residues. V was clipped by 6 bases and J by 8 bases; unmatched bases: 13. CDR1 and CDR2 (germline): MNHNS, SASEGT. CDR3 nucleotides: TGTGCCAGCAGCGTCACGATAAGACAGGGGGGCGGCTACACCTTC. Its protein product is CASSVTIRQGGGYTF.

This chain uses TRBV5-5 with TRBJ1-1; 8 bases are a match to TRBD1. The CDR3 runs to 15 residues. The V gene end was trimmed by 4 bases and the J gene end by 4 bases; junction bases not matched to a gene: 9. Germline CDR1 reads SGHKS; CDR2 reads YYEKEE (reference sequence). In nucleotides, the CDR3 is TGTGCCAGCAGCAACGGGACAGGCCGTTTCACTGAAGCTTTCTTT. Its protein is CASSNGTGRFTEAFF.

The rearrangement joins TRBV30 to TRBJ2-1; tentatively, D is TRBD1 (6 bases). V dropped 4 bases and J dropped 4 bases, with 11 bases sitting between them. Germline V lookup: CDR1 GTSNPN, CDR2 SVGIG (reference sequence). The CDR3 covers 13 residues. CDR3 DNA: TGTGCCTGGAACAGGGATTCGTACAATGAGCAGTTCTTC. Translating it yields CAWNRDSYNEQFF. Based on the CDR3 plus reference TRBV30 and TRBJ2-1, the full variable domain is SQTIHQWPATLVQPVGSPLSLECTVEGTSNPNLYWYRQAAGRGLQLLFYSVGIGQISSEVPQNLSASRPQDRQFILSSKKLLLSDSGFYLCAWNRDSYNEQFFGPGTRLTVL.

The chain couples TRBV6-1 to TRBJ1-2, with D possibly matching TRBD1 (5 bases). Germline-derived CDR1 and CDR2 are MNHNS and SASEGT. The V gene lost 6 bases and the J gene lost 6 bases, with 14 bases spanning the gap. The CDR3 has 13 residues. CDR3 sequence: CASRVPGSDGYTF. The CDR3 DNA reads TGTGCCAGCAGGGTCCCAGGGTCCGATGGCTACACCTTC.

This clone was observed once. The gene calls are TRBV4-2 and TRBJ2-3, with 10 nucleotides matching TRBD2. This CDR3 contains 16 residues. Unmatched junction bases numbered 4, after V lost 0 bases and J lost 4 bases. The germline V gene encodes CDR1 LGHNA and CDR2 YNFKEQ. The CDR3 bases are TGTGCCAGCAGCCAAGATTCTAGCGGGGGAGCAGATACGCAGTATTTT. It specifies CASSQDSSGGADTQYF.

In nucleotides, the CDR3 is TGCGCCAGCAGCCAAGGCGGGTTTCCGGCAGATACGCAGTATTTT. It encodes CASSQGGFPADTQYF. The V and J genes are TRBV4-3 and TRBJ2-3; D possibly corresponds to TRBD2 (5 bases). Trimming left V 1 base short and J 4 bases short, with 12 bases between. CDR1 is LGHNA, CDR2 YSLEER, per germline. The CDR3 loop spans 15 amino acids.

As to this clone: In this CDR3 the conserved last residue, phenylalanine or tryptophan, is missing, so a read error is likely. The chain carries TRBV6-6 and TRBJ1-6; TRBD1 agrees at 9 bases. The CDR3 runs to 15 residues. V was clipped by 2 bases and J by 7 bases; unmatched bases: 3. Germline loops: CDR1 MNHNY, CDR2 SVGAGI (reference sequence). The CDR3 coding sequence is TGTGCCAGCAGTTACAGGACAGGGGCCAATTCACCCCTCCACGTT. This encodes CASSYRTGANSPLHV.

The chain has TRBV25-1 and TRBJ2-2, with D perhaps matching TRBD2 (6 bases). Germline CDR1 and CDR2: MGHDK and SYGVNS. The CDR3 has 13 amino acids. Deletions cut 10 bases from V and 0 bases from J, with 9 bases between. The CDR3: CATRGTNTGELFF. The CDR3 DNA reads TGTGCCACGCGGGGTACGAACACCGGGGAGCTGTTTTTT.

This clone was counted only a few times. This chain uses TRBV7-7 with TRBJ1-2; D gene uncertain. Germline V gene data show CDR1 as SSHAT and CDR2 as FNYEAQ (reference sequence). CDR3 length equals 15 residues. Trimming took 7 bases from V and 5 from J, leaving 20 bases between them. For the CDR3, the DNA is TGTGCCAGCACTAACCCGGCGGGGATGGCGTATGGCTACACCTTC. It codes for CASTNPAGMAYGYTF.

The gene calls are TRBV6-1 and TRBJ2-7, with a weak D call TRBD2 (5 bases). The germline V gene encodes CDR1 MNHNS and CDR2 SASEGT. V lost 1 base, J lost 2 bases, and 12 bases lay in between. This CDR3 comprises 15 residues. The CDR3 reads CASSEELALAYEQYF. CDR3 DNA: TGTGCCAGCAGTGAAGAGTTAGCGTTAGCCTACGAGCAGTACTTC.

V and J are TRBV4-1 and TRBJ1-5; the D gene is possibly TRBD1 (6 bases). Per the germline V gene, CDR1 is MGHRA and CDR2 is YSYEKL. The V and J ends lost 3 bases and 5 bases respectively, with 14 bases between them. The CDR3 sequence is 15 residues long. DNA of the CDR3: TGCGCCAGCAGCCATCCGGGGGGGGCAGATCAGCCCCAGCATTTT. This codes for CASSHPGGADQPQHF.

The gene calls are TRBV2 and TRBJ2-5, with D possibly matching TRBD1 (6 bases). The ends were cut back, 4 bases at V and 0 bases at J, with 9 bases in the middle. Germline assignment: CDR1 SNHLY and CDR2 FYNNEI. The CDR3 sequence is 14 residues long. The CDR3 coding sequence is TGTGCCAGCAGTGCACAGGGAAACCAAGAGACCCAGTACTTC. This translates into CASSAQGNQETQYF.

CDR3 loop: CSVVPAGAATDTQYF. CDR3 in DNA: TGCAGCGTTGTACCAGCGGGGGCCGCGACAGATACGCAGTATTTT. The gene calls are TRBV29-1 and TRBJ2-3; 8 nucleotides line up with TRBD2. The CDR3 totals 15 residues. CDR1 is SQVTM and CDR2 is ANQGSEA in the germline V gene. Losses at the gene ends were 4 bases for V and 3 bases for J; bases not matched to a gene: 9.

This clone was observed a few times. The CDR3 coding sequence is TGTGCCAGCAGCCCTATCGCGGGGGACACCTCCTACAATGAGCAGTTCTTC. Encoded protein: CASSPIAGDTSYNEQFF. The V gene is TRBV7-9, the J gene TRBJ2-1; perhaps TRBD2 as D (7 bases). The ends were cut back, 5 bases at V and 0 bases at J, with 17 bases in the middle. Per germline, CDR1 SEHNR and CDR2 FQNEAQ (reference sequence). There are 17 residues in the CDR3.

The chain joins TRBV10-2 to TRBJ2-7, with 9 bases aligning to TRBD2. CDR1 is WSHSY and CDR2 is SAAADI in the germline V gene. The CDR3 contains 13 residues. Trimming took 5 bases from V and 6 from J; bases not matched to a gene: 5. CDR3 sequence reads: CASSLAGNFEQYF. CDR3 bases: TGCGCCAGCAGTCTAGCGGGGAATTTCGAGCAGTACTTC.

J is TRBJ2-1 and V is TRBV29-1; TRBD2 matches 10 bases. Losses at the gene ends were 7 bases for V and 2 bases for J; bases not matched to a gene: 14. The CDR3 is 17 residues long. The germline CDR1 and CDR2 sequences are SQVTM and ANQGSEA. CDR3 amino acids: CSAQGAESGRAYNEQFF. Here the CDR3 DNA reads TGCAGCGCTCAAGGGGCAGAGAGCGGGAGGGCCTACAATGAGCAGTTCTTC.

J is TRBJ2-7 and V is TRBV10-3, with 7 bases lining up with TRBD1. Germline assignment: CDR1 ENHRY and CDR2 SYGVKD. The trim removed 9 bases at V and 3 bases at J, leaving 8 bases unmatched. The CDR3 is 13 residues long. Here the CDR3 DNA reads TGTGCCATAAGCTACGGACAGGACTACGAGCAGTACTTC. Its protein product is CAISYGQDYEQYF.

The CDR3 here is CASSMGTSGVSSYNEQFF. In DNA form, the CDR3 reads TGTGCCAGTAGTATGGGGACTAGCGGGGTGAGCTCCTACAATGAGCAGTTCTTC. The chain combines TRBV19 with TRBJ2-1, with TRBD2 matching 13 bases. Germline V CDR1 and CDR2: LNHDA, SQIVND (reference sequence). Trimming cost V 3 bases and J 0 bases; bases outside gene matches: 5. The length of the CDR3 is 18 residues.

V and J are TRBV9 and TRBJ2-3; possible D gene TRBD2, 6 bases. Germline V gives CDR1 SGDLS, CDR2 YYNGEE. The CDR3 sequence is 11 residues long. V lost 4 bases and J 7 bases, leaving 7 bases between the germline ends. CDR3 region: CASSREYTQYF. The CDR3 DNA follows: TGTGCCAGCAGCCGGGAGTATACGCAGTATTTT. The entire variable domain, with the rest obtained from reference TRBV9 and TRBJ2-3, is as follows: DSGVTQTPKHLITATGQRVTLRCSPRSGDLSVYWYQQSLDQGLQFLIQYYNGEERAKGNILERFSAQQFPDLHSELNLSSLELGDSALYFCASSREYTQYFGPGTRLTVL.

The genes are TRBV28 and TRBJ1-2, with D hard to call. The CDR3 runs to 12 residues. Germline assignment: CDR1 MDHEN and CDR2 SYDVKM. V lost 5 bases, J lost 5 bases, and 9 bases lay in between. The CDR3 DNA follows: TGTGCCAGCAGTGTTCAGACTTATGGCTACACCTTC. This encodes CASSVQTYGYTF.

This chain joins TRBV12-1 and TRBJ2-7; TRBD2 is the table's D call, not checked against the DNA. TRBV12-1 is noted as a pseudogene. The CDR3 has 15 amino acids. The DNA for the CDR3 is TGTGCCAGCAGCTTCGGGACTAGCGTAACCTACGAGCAGTACTTC. This translates into CASSFGTSVTYEQYF.

This clone was counted between two and nine times. This sequence joins TRBV28 and TRBJ2-5, with 8 bases matching TRBD1. The CDR3 is 15 amino acids. Unmatched junction bases numbered 5, after V lost 2 bases and J lost 3 bases. Germline CDR1 MDHEN, CDR2 SYDVKM. This CDR3 reads CASSLIRQGKETQYF. CDR3 sequence (DNA): TGTGCCAGCAGTTTAATAAGACAGGGGAAAGAGACCCAGTACTTC.

In its sample, this clone was seen once. This rearrangement joins TRBV5-1 to TRBJ1-1; TRBD1 aligns across 7 bases. The germline CDR1 and CDR2 sequences are SGHRS and YFSETQ. The length of the CDR3 is 12 residues. J gave up 6 bases and V 2 bases, and 1 base lay outside the gene matches. CDR3 amino acids: CASSLTGAEAFF. The CDR3 bases are TGCGCCAGCAGCTTAACAGGGGCTGAAGCTTTCTTT.

CDR3: CASSEAGGNEQFF. CDR3 DNA: TGTGCCAGCAGCGAAGCAGGGGGCAATGAGCAGTTCTTC. V is TRBV9 and J is TRBJ2-1, with 7 bases aligning to TRBD1. This CDR3 contains 13 residues. The junction had 3 bases not matched to a gene; V was cut back by 3 bases and J by 6 bases. From germline, CDR1 is SGDLS and CDR2 YYNGEE. Full variable domain (rest looked up from reference TRBV9 and TRBJ2-1): DSGVTQTPKHLITATGQRVTLRCSPRSGDLSVYWYQQSLDQGLQFLIQYYNGEERAKGNILERFSAQQFPDLHSELNLSSLELGDSALYFCASSEAGGNEQFFGPGTRLTVL.

The chain is built from TRBV4-1 and TRBJ2-3; tentative D call: TRBD1 (6 bases). V was clipped by 3 bases and J by 5 bases, with 9 bases between them. Germline loops: CDR1 MGHRA, CDR2 YSYEKL. The CDR3 loop spans 13 amino acids. The CDR3 region is CASSHQGGDTQYF. In nucleotides, the CDR3 is TGCGCCAGCAGCCATCAAGGGGGAGATACGCAGTATTTT.

The chain links TRBV6-5 to TRBJ2-2; TRBD2 might be the D (6 bases). CDR3 length: 13 residues. From germline, CDR1 is MNHEY and CDR2 SVGAGI. With 8 bases removed from V and 6 bases from J, the gap between germline ends came to 13 bases. CDR3 coding DNA: TGTGCCAGCTTCAGGAGGGCCTCCGGGGAGCTGTTTTTT. Its protein product is CASFRRASGELFF.

The genes are TRBV18 and TRBJ2-7; maybe TRBD1 (6 bases). Germline-derived CDR1 and CDR2 are KGHSH and LQKENI. V lost 4 bases, J lost 6 bases, and 22 bases lay in between. The CDR3 contains 16 residues. As DNA, the CDR3 is TGTGCCAGCTCACACGCCCTCAAAGCAGGGGTAGTCGAGCAGTACTTC. It codes for CASSHALKAGVVEQYF.

The V call is TRBV2, the J call TRBJ1-1; a possible D gene is TRBD1 (5 bases). In germline, CDR1 is SNHLY, CDR2 FYNNEI. V shed 6 bases and J shed 1 base, with 15 bases lying between them. The CDR3 extends over 15 amino acids. The CDR3 loop reads CASRAIQAPNTEAFF. The CDR3 DNA follows: TGTGCCAGCAGAGCAATACAGGCGCCGAACACTGAAGCTTTCTTT.